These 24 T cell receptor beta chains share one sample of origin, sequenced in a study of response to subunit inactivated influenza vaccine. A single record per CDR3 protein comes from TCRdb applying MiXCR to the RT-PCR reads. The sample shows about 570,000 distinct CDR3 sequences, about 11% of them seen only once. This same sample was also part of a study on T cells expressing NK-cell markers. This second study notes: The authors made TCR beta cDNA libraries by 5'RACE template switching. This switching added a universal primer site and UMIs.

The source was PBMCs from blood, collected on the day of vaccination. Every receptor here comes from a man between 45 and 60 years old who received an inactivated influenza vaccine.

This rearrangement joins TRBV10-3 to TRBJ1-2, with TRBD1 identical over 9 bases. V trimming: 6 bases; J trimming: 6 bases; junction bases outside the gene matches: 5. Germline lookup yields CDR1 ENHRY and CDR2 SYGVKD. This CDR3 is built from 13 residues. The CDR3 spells CAIRADRGNGYTF. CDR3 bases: TGTGCCATCAGAGCTGACAGGGGGAATGGCTACACCTTC.

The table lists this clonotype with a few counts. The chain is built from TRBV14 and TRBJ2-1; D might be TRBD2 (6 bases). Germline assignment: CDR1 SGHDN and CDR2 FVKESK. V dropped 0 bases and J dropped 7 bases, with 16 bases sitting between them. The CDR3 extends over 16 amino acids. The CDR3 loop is CASSQDGRLAKNEQFF. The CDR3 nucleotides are TGTGCCAGCAGCCAAGATGGGAGGCTAGCAAAAAATGAGCAGTTCTTC.

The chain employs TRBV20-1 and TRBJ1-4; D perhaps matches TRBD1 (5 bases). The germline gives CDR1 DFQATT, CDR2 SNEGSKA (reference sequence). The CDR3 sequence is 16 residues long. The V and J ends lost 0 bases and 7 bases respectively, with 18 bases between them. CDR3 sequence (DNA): TGCAGTGCTAGAGATCTTCGGCAGGGAGGGAGTGAAAAACTGTTTTTT. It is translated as CSARDLRQGGSEKLFF.

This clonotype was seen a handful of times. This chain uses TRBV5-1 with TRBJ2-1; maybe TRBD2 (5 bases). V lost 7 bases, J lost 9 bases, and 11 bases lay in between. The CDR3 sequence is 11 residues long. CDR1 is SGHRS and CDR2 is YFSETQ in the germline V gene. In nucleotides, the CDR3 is TGCGCCAGCCAAAGCGGTAGTGAGCAGTTCTTC. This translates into CASQSGSEQFF.

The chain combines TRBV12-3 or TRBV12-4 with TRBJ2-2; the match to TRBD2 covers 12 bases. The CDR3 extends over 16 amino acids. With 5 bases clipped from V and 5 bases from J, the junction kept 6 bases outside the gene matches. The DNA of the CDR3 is TGTGCCAGCAGTCACGGACTAGCGGGAAGGACCGGGGAGCTGTTTTTT. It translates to CASSHGLAGRTGELFF.

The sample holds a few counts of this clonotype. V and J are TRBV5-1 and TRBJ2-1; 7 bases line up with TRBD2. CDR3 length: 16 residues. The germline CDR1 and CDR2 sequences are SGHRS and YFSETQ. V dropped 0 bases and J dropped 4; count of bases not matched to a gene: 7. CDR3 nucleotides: TGCGCCAGCAGCTTGGTCGGTAGCGGGTCTTACAATGAGCAGTTCTTC. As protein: CASSLVGSGSYNEQFF.

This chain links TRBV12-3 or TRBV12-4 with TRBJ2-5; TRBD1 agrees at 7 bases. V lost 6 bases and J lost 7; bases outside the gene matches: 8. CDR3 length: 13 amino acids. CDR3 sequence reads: CASSYTGVATQYF. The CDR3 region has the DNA TGTGCCAGCAGCTATACAGGGGTCGCGACCCAGTACTTC.

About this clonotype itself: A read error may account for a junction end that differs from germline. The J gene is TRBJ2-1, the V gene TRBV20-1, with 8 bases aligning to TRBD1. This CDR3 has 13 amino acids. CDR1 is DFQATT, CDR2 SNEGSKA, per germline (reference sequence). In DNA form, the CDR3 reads TGCAGTGCGCCCGGACAGGGTCTGAATGAGCAGTTGTTC. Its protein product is CSAPGQGLNEQLF.

This CDR3 reads CASSHQSSGANVLTF. Here the CDR3 DNA reads TGTGCCAGCAGTCACCAAAGCTCTGGGGCCAACGTCCTGACTTTC. This chain links TRBV28 with TRBJ2-6; no clear D. The CDR3 runs to 15 residues. Looked up from germline, CDR1 is MDHEN and CDR2 is SYDVKM. Trimming stripped 5 bases from V and 0 bases from J, with 8 bases between. The whole variable domain, remainder taken from reference TRBV28 and TRBJ2-6, is DVKVTQSSRYLVKRTGEKVFLECVQDMDHENMFWYRQDPGLGLRLIYFSYDVKMKEKGDIPEGYSVSREKKERFSLILESASTNQTSMYLCASSHQSSGANVLTFGAGSRLTVL.

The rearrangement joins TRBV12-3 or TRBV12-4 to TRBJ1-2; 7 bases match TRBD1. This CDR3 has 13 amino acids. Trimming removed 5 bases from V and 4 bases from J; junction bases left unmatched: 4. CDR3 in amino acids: CASSEDRSYGYTF. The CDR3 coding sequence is TGTGCCAGCAGTGAGGACAGGAGCTATGGCTACACCTTC.

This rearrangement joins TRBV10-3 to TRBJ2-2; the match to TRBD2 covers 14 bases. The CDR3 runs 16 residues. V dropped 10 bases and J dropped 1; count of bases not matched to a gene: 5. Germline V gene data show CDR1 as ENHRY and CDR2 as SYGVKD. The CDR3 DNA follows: TGTGCCACCGGGACTAGCGGGGGAAAGAACACCGGGGAGCTGTTTTTT. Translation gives CATGTSGGKNTGELFF.

CDR3 in amino acids: CSVSAALMNTEAFF. Written as DNA, the CDR3 is TGCAGCGTTAGCGCCGCCCTAATGAACACTGAAGCTTTCTTT. This chain links TRBV29-1 with TRBJ1-1; D is uncertain. Germline CDR1 and CDR2: SQVTM and ANQGSEA. There are 14 residues in the CDR3. With 5 bases removed from V and 0 bases from J, the gap between germline ends came to 13 bases.

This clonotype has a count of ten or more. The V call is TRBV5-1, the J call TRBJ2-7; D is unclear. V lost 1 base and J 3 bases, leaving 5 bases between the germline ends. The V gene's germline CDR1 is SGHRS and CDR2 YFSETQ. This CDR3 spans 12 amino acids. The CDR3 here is CASSLNRYEQYF. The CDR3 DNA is TGCGCCAGCAGCTTGAATCGCTACGAGCAGTACTTC.

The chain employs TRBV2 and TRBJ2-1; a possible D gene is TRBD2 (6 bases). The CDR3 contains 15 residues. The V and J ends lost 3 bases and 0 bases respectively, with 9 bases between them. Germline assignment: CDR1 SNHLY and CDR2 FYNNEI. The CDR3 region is CASSEIGSSYNEQFF. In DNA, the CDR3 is TGTGCCAGCAGTGAGATCGGGAGCTCCTACAATGAGCAGTTCTTC.

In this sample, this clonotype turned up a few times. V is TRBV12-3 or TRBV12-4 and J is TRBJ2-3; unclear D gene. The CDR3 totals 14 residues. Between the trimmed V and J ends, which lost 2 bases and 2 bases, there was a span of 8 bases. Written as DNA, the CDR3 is TGTGCCAGCAGTTTACTTCTGGTCACAGATACGCAGTATTTT. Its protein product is CASSLLLVTDTQYF.

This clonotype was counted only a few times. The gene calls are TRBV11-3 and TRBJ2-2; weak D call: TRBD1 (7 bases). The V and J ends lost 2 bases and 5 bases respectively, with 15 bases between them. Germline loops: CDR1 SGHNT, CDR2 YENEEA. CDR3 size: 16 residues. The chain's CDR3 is CASSLSDRRGTGELFF. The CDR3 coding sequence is TGTGCCAGCAGCTTATCGGACAGGAGGGGGACCGGGGAGCTGTTTTTT.

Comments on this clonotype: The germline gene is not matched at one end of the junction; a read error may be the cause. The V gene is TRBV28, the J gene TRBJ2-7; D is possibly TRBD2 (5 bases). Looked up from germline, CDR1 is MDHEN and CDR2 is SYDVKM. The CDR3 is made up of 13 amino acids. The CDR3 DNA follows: TGTGCCATTCGGGATCCTCGAACTCACGAGCATTACTTC. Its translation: CAIRDPRTHEHYF.

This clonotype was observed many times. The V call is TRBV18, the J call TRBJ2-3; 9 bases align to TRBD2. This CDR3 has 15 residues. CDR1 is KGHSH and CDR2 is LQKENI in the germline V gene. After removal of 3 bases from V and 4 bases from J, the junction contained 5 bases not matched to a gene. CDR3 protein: CASSPQGTSPDTQYF. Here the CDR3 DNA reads TGTGCCAGCTCACCTCAAGGGACTAGCCCAGATACGCAGTATTTT.

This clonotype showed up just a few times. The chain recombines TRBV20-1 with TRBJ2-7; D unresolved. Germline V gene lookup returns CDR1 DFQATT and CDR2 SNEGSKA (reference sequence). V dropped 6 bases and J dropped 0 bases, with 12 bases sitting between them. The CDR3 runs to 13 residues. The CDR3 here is CSAVYSASYEQYF. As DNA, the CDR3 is TGCAGTGCGGTCTACTCGGCCTCCTACGAGCAGTACTTC.

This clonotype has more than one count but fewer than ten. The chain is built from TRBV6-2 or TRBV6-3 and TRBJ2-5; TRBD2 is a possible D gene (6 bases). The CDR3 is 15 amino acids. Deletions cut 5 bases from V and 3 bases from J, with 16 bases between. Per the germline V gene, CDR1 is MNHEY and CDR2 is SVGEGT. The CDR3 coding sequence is TGTGCCAGCAGTCACCACGGCGGGAAGAAAGAGACCCAGTACTTC. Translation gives CASSHHGGKKETQYF.

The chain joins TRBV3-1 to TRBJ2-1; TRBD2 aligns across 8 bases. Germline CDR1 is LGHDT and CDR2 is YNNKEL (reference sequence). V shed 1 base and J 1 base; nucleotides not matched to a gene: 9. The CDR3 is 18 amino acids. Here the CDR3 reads CASSQVIRTSRSYNEQFF. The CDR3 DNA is TGTGCCAGCAGCCAAGTCATCCGGACTAGCAGATCCTACAATGAGCAGTTCTTC.

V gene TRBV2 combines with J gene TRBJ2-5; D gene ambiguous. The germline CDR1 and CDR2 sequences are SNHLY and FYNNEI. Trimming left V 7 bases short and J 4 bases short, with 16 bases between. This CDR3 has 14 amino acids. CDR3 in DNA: TGTGCCAGCACCCAAACGACTCGTCGAGAGACCCAGTACTTC. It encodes CASTQTTRRETQYF.

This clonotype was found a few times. CDR3 in amino acids: CASTQTGSHTEAFF. CDR3 sequence (DNA): TGTGCCAGCACCCAGACAGGGTCACACACTGAAGCTTTCTTT. The chain has TRBV2 and TRBJ1-1; 7 bases align to TRBD1. The CDR3 sequence is 14 residues long. The V gene's germline CDR1 is SNHLY and CDR2 FYNNEI. V trimming: 7 bases; J trimming: 3 bases; junction bases outside the gene matches: 8.

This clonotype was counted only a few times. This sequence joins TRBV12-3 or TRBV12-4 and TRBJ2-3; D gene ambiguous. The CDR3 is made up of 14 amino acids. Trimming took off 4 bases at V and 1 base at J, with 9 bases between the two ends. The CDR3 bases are TGTGCCAGCAGTTCCCAAGACGGCACAGATACGCAGTATTTT. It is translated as CASSSQDGTDTQYF.